This entry lists 27 T cell receptor beta chains sequenced from one sample in a study of T cell responses to AZD1222 COVID-19 vaccine. The assay was immunoSEQ multiplex PCR, and TCRdb's table has in-frame clones only and misses some. This table has about 130,000 clones, 75% to 90% appearing once. The sequencing here drew on peripheral blood, taken on day 0 of AZD1222 vaccination. The receptors originated from an adult in good health.

In this sample, this clone turned up once. The V gene is TRBV27, the J gene TRBJ1-4, with TRBD1 identical over 7 bases. Losses at the gene ends were 5 bases for V and 0 bases for J; bases not matched to a gene: 3. Germline values: CDR1 MNHEY, CDR2 SMNVEV (reference sequence). This CDR3 comprises 15 residues. Here the CDR3 reads CASSMDRTTNEKLFF. The CDR3 region has the DNA TGTGCCAGCAGTATGGACAGGACAACTAATGAAAAACTGTTTTTT.

The J gene is TRBJ2-1, the V gene TRBV10-2, with no clear D. Germline CDR1 is WSHSY and CDR2 is SAAADI. V shed 4 bases and J shed 0 bases, with 7 bases lying between them. The CDR3 has 14 amino acids. The CDR3 loop is CASSGLSSYNEQFF. In nucleotides, the CDR3 is TGCGCCAGCAGTGGGCTAAGCTCCTACAATGAGCAGTTCTTC.

The rearrangement joins TRBV27 to TRBJ1-5; no definite D call. Germline loops: CDR1 MNHEY, CDR2 SMNVEV (reference sequence). The V end was cut by 5 bases, the J end by 0 bases, with 8 bases between. The CDR3 runs to 14 residues. The CDR3 sequence is CASSVRVSNQPQHF. DNA for the CDR3: TGTGCCAGCAGTGTGAGGGTTAGCAATCAGCCCCAGCATTTT.

The rearrangement joins TRBV5-8 to TRBJ1-2; TRBD1 agrees at 8 bases. V gave up 0 bases and J gave up 7 bases; unmatched junction bases: 5. The CDR3 is made up of 14 amino acids. Germline CDR1 reads SGHTS; CDR2 reads YDEGEE. CDR3 sequence: CASSLAGGAGGYTF. In DNA form, the CDR3 reads TGTGCCAGCAGCTTGGCAGGGGGCGCGGGTGGCTACACCTTC.

The rearrangement links TRBV10-3 to TRBJ1-1; 8 nucleotides align to TRBD1. V trimming: 7 bases; J trimming: 5 bases; junction bases outside the gene matches: 6. The germline V gene encodes CDR1 ENHRY and CDR2 SYGVKD. This CDR3 comprises 13 residues. The CDR3 coding sequence is TGTGCCATCACTCGGACAGGGAAGACTGAAGCTTTCTTT. This sequence encodes CAITRTGKTEAFF.

The chain is built from TRBV7-9 and TRBJ1-1; possible D gene TRBD1, 5 bases. Trimming took off 5 bases at V and 1 base at J, with 8 bases between the two ends. This CDR3 has 13 residues. CDR1 is SEHNR, CDR2 FQNEAQ, per germline (reference sequence). The CDR3 DNA sequence: TGTGCCAGCAGCCAGGACACGAACACTGAAGCTTTCTTT. Its protein is CASSQDTNTEAFF.

Only one count was recorded for this clone. J is TRBJ2-2 and V is TRBV3-1 (or the pseudogene TRBV3-2); TRBD1 matches 8 bases. The J segment lost 2 bases and the V segment lost 1 base, leaving 3 bases of the junction unmatched. From germline, CDR1 is LGHDT and CDR2 YNNKEL (reference sequence). This CDR3 comprises 16 residues. CDR3 bases: TGTGCCAGCAGCCAAGCAACAGGGGGAAACACCGGGGAGCTGTTTTTT. Protein: CASSQATGGNTGELFF.

This chain joins TRBV11-3 and TRBJ2-7; TRBD1 matches 8 bases. CDR3 size: 15 residues. Losses at the gene ends were 5 bases for V and 2 bases for J; bases not matched to a gene: 8. The germline CDR1 and CDR2 sequences are SGHNT and YENEEA. The DNA for the CDR3 is TGTGCCAGCAGCATCGGACAGGGCAAGACCTACGAGCAGTACTTC. This translates into CASSIGQGKTYEQYF.

The chain links TRBV7-3 to TRBJ2-3; D is unresolved. The germline CDR1 and CDR2 sequences are SGHTA and FQGTGA. The CDR3 extends over 16 amino acids. V lost 1 base and J lost 0, with 11 bases in between. CDR3 DNA sequence: TGTGCCAGCAGCTTAAAGCTGGCGGCTAGCACAGATACGCAGTATTTT. Translated: CASSLKLAASTDTQYF.

The J gene is TRBJ1-3, the V gene TRBV27, with a tentative D call TRBD1 (5 bases). V was pared by 5 bases and J by 1 base, with 9 bases between. Germline CDR1 is MNHEY and CDR2 is SMNVEV (reference sequence). The CDR3 totals 14 residues. The CDR3 DNA is TGTGCCAGCAGTCCTCGACAGTCTGGAAACACCATATATTTT. Its translation is CASSPRQSGNTIYF.

The V and J genes are TRBV2 and TRBJ1-1; D ambiguous. CDR3 size: 14 residues. V lost 4 bases and J 0 bases, leaving 9 bases between the germline ends. Looked up from germline, CDR1 is SNHLY and CDR2 is FYNNEI. CDR3 sequence: CASSARHLNTEAFF. CDR3 sequence (DNA): TGTGCCAGCAGTGCGAGACACCTGAACACTGAAGCTTTCTTT. Using reference TRBV2 and TRBJ1-1 for the parts outside the CDR3, the full variable domain is EPEVTQTPSHQVTQMGQEVILRCVPISNHLYFYWYRQILGQKVEFLVSFYNNEISEKSEIFDDQFSVERPDGSNFTLKIRSTKLEDSAMYFCASSARHLNTEAFFGQGTRLTVV.

This clone was detected a few times. The CDR3 protein is CASSSYPTGSDEQFF. CDR3 nucleotides: TGTGCCAGCAGCTCGTACCCTACAGGTTCCGATGAGCAGTTCTTC. The chain links TRBV7-8 to TRBJ2-1; perhaps TRBD1 as D (5 bases). V was shortened by 4 bases and J by 8 bases, with 18 bases between the two germline ends. CDR3 length: 15 residues. Germline loops: CDR1 SGHVS, CDR2 FQNEAQ.

In its sample, this clone was seen once. The V and J genes are TRBV5-1 and TRBJ1-3; D unclear. This CDR3 is built from 15 residues. Looked up from germline, CDR1 is SGHRS and CDR2 is YFSETQ. V was pared by 0 bases and J by 0 bases, with 7 bases between. CDR3 amino acids: CASSLAWGSGNTIYF. CDR3 DNA sequence: TGCGCCAGCAGCTTGGCGTGGGGCTCTGGAAACACCATATATTTT.

The chain has TRBV4-1 and TRBJ2-3; D is unclear. V was pared by 5 bases and J by 0 bases, with 15 bases between. The CDR3 runs to 16 residues. CDR1 MGHRA and CDR2 YSYEKL come from the germline V gene. The CDR3 spells CASSLRWALSTDTQYF. CDR3 nucleotides: TGCGCCAGCAGCTTAAGATGGGCTCTAAGCACAGATACGCAGTATTTT.

This clone was detected a few times. The DNA of the CDR3 is TGCGCCAGCAGCGGGGGGGCCTGGGTAGATACGCAGTATTTT. Protein sequence: CASSGGAWVDTQYF. This rearrangement joins TRBV4-1 to TRBJ2-3; D may be TRBD2 (7 bases). The CDR3 runs to 14 residues. Trimming took 5 bases from V and 5 from J, leaving 14 bases between them. The germline CDR1 and CDR2 sequences are MGHRA and YSYEKL.

The J gene is TRBJ1-4, the V gene TRBV6-1; D is unresolved. This CDR3 is built from 15 residues. V was clipped by 0 bases and J by 4 bases, with 9 bases between them. The V gene's germline CDR1 is MNHNS and CDR2 SASEGT. CDR3 region: CASSEAYAYNEKLFF. The DNA for the CDR3 is TGTGCCAGCAGTGAAGCTTACGCATATAATGAAAAACTGTTTTTT.

The chain carries TRBV30 and TRBJ1-5; D call uncertain. The germline V gene encodes CDR1 GTSNPN and CDR2 SVGIG (reference sequence). The CDR3 runs to 13 residues. V dropped 0 bases and J dropped 1 base, with 4 bases sitting between them. CDR3 region: CAWSVQSNQPQHF. CDR3 in DNA: TGTGCCTGGAGTGTACAGAGCAATCAGCCCCAGCATTTT.

This sequence joins TRBV7-9 and TRBJ2-1; 9 positions agree with TRBD2. The CDR3 spans 16 residues. Germline V gives CDR1 SEHNR, CDR2 FQNEAQ (reference sequence). After removal of 6 bases from V and 0 bases from J, the junction contained 6 bases not matched to a gene. DNA for the CDR3: TGTGCCAGCAGTTGGGATAGCGGGGGCTCCTACAATGAGCAGTTCTTC. Residues: CASSWDSGGSYNEQFF.

This CDR3 is CASSTRDSTPYGYTF. The CDR3 nucleotides are TGTGCCAGCAGTACAAGGGACAGTACTCCCTATGGCTACACCTTC. The chain joins TRBV6-2 or TRBV6-3 to TRBJ1-2; TRBD1 aligns across 7 bases. J was trimmed by 4 bases and V by 5 bases; bases with no gene match: 10. The CDR3 covers 15 residues. Germline CDR1 MNHEY, CDR2 SVGEGT.

The chain combines TRBV7-3 with TRBJ2-1; perhaps D is TRBD1 or TRBD2 (6 bases each). This CDR3 contains 17 residues. The V end was cut by 3 bases, the J end by 0 bases, with 15 bases between. Germline CDR1 reads SGHTA; CDR2 reads FQGTGA. Here the CDR3 reads CASSLGGTASSYNEQFF. For the CDR3, the DNA is TGTGCCAGCAGCTTGGGGGGCACCGCCAGCTCCTACAATGAGCAGTTCTTC.

The V call is TRBV7-2, the J call TRBJ2-3; the D gene could be TRBD1 or TRBD2 (6 bases each). CDR1 is SGHTA, CDR2 FQGNSA, per germline. Trimming shortened V by 6 bases and J by 6 bases, and 13 bases separated the two germline ends. The CDR3 covers 13 residues. As DNA, the CDR3 is TGTGCCAGCAGTCTATTAGGGGGGGATACGCAGTATTTT. Its translation is CASSLLGGDTQYF.

The chain uses TRBV7-3 and TRBJ2-7; D possibly uses TRBD1 or TRBD2 (6 bases each). The CDR3 is 14 residues long. V shed 1 base and J shed 6 bases, with 13 bases lying between them. The germline gives CDR1 SGHTA, CDR2 FQGTGA. The CDR3 loop is CASSLSGRGAEQYF. The CDR3 DNA follows: TGTGCCAGCAGCTTAAGTGGTAGGGGGGCCGAGCAGTACTTC.

The V gene is TRBV11-3, the J gene TRBJ2-1; D ambiguous. CDR1 and CDR2 from the germline V gene are SGHNT and YENEEA. This CDR3 is built from 16 residues. Trimming stripped 5 bases from V and 5 bases from J, with 19 bases between. As DNA, the CDR3 is TGTGCCAGCAGCCACAATAAGGGTCGTATCGACAATGAGCAGTTCTTC. Amino acid sequence: CASSHNKGRIDNEQFF.

Only one count was recorded for this clone. The chain recombines TRBV29-1 with TRBJ1-1, with TRBD1 matching 10 bases. The length of the CDR3 is 12 residues. Germline V lookup: CDR1 SQVTM, CDR2 ANQGSEA. The V and J ends lost 6 bases and 3 bases, in that order; junction bases with no gene match: 1. The CDR3 region has the DNA TGCAGCGTGGGGACAGGGGACACTGAAGCTTTCTTT. Translated: CSVGTGDTEAFF.

V gene TRBV19 combines with J gene TRBJ1-6; TRBD1 matches 9 bases. The CDR3 totals 15 residues. The trim removed 1 base at V and 10 bases at J, leaving 5 bases unmatched. CDR1 and CDR2 (germline): LNHDA, SQIVND (reference sequence). The DNA for the CDR3 is TGTGCCAGTAGTATAGCCCACAGGGGGCGGTCACCCCTCCACTTT. This translates into CASSIAHRGRSPLHF.

This chain links TRBV3-1 (or the pseudogene TRBV3-2) with TRBJ1-3; tentatively, D is TRBD1 (5 bases). The CDR3 covers 13 residues. In germline, CDR1 is LGHDT, CDR2 YNNKEL (reference sequence). Trimming pared 0 bases from V and 6 bases from J, leaving 6 bases between. The CDR3 sequence is CASSQDGTNTIYF. CDR3 nucleotide sequence: TGTGCCAGCAGCCAAGATGGGACAAACACCATATATTTT.

Remarks on this clone: The sample holds other DNA sequences that translate to the same CDR3. This chain links TRBV5-1 with TRBJ1-6; D is uncertain. In germline, CDR1 is SGHRS, CDR2 YFSETQ. The CDR3 has 14 amino acids. The ends were cut back, 0 bases at V and 8 bases at J, with 9 bases in the middle. The CDR3 is CASSLERGDSPLHF. CDR3 coding DNA: TGCGCCAGCAGCTTGGAGCGTGGGGATTCACCCCTCCACTTT.